This record looks at one TCR beta chain sequence and its context. The sample contains more than one DNA sequence encoding this CDR3. Stated treatment: oral pan-JAK inhibitor, 5-10 mg twice daily. This sample is part of a study of CD8+ T cells in alopecia areata. Study-wide background: For treated patients, severity scores reflected the percentage of scalp area affected.

Germline-derived CDR1 and CDR2 are SGDLS and YYNGEE. The length of the CDR3 is 13 residues. V was trimmed by 1 base and J by 0 bases, leaving 3 bases between them. TCR sequencing used cDNA made by reverse transcription of extracted RNA. TCRdb's copy holds only in-frame clones and misses some; the assay was immunoSEQ multiplex PCR. The table records some 120,000 clones, 61% of them present only once. Specimen: CD4+ T cells sorted from blood, collected at week 4, from a patient treated with tofacitinib. V usage is TRBV9 and J usage is TRBJ2-3; D remains unclear. The TCR was taken from a human donor with alopecia areata. In nucleotides, the CDR3 is TGTGCCAGCAGCGTATCTAGCACAGATACGCAGTATTTT. Translating it yields CASSVSSTDTQYF.